Given below is one T cell receptor beta chain in context. Its antigen is unidentified. The source of the sample is a study of Ad26.COV2.S vaccination and SARS-CoV-2 variants. Study-wide context: A COV1001 Ad26.COV2.S trial-arm participant provided the sample.

The data were produced by immunoSEQ multiplex PCR, yet TCRdb's version contains in-frame clones alone and is incomplete. The sample includes 300,000 to 350,000 clones, approximately 86% seen only once; the top ten take about 10%. CDR1 is SGHNT, CDR2 YYREEE, per germline (reference sequence). This CDR3 comprises 14 residues. The V and J ends lost 4 bases and 1 base respectively, with 11 bases between them. Treatment given: approximately 18 received Ad26.COV2.S at low or high dose, single or two shots; several received placebo; per-sample allocation not given. The investigators took samples on day 63 after the first vaccine or placebo injection. An Ad26 vector expressing Wuhan-strain SARS-CoV-2 spike constituted the vaccine. Study-level findings and limits: The TCR breadth and depth analyses may have understated or missed part of the total T cell responses.

J is TRBJ1-2 and V is TRBV5-4; D uncertain. The source material was peripheral blood, sampled in a trial of Ad26.COV2.S vaccine versus placebo. This sequence originates from a person between 18 and 60 years old who received the Ad26.COV2.S COVID-19 vaccine or a placebo. CDR3 protein: CASSNGEGNYGYTF. CDR3 nucleotides: TGTGCCAGCAGCAACGGGGAGGGTAACTATGGCTACACCTTC.